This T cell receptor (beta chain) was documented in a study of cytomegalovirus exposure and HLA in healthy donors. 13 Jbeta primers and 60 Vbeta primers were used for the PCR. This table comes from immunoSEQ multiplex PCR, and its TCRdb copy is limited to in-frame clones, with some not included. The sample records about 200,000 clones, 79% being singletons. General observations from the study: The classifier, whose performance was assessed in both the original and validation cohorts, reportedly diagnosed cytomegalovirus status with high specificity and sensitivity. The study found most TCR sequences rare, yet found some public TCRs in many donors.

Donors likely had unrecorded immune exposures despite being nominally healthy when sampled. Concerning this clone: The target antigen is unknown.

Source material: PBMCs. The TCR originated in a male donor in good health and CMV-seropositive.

The chain's CDR3 is CSVVLGRGVKNEQYF. The CDR3 region has the DNA TGCAGCGTTGTCTTAGGCAGGGGAGTGAAAAACGAGCAGTACTTC. The chain uses TRBV29-1 and TRBJ2-7; D possibly corresponds to TRBD1 (6 bases). V dropped 4 bases and J dropped 5 bases, with 21 bases sitting between them. Germline V gene data show CDR1 as SQVTM and CDR2 as ANQGSEA. The CDR3 is 15 amino acids.